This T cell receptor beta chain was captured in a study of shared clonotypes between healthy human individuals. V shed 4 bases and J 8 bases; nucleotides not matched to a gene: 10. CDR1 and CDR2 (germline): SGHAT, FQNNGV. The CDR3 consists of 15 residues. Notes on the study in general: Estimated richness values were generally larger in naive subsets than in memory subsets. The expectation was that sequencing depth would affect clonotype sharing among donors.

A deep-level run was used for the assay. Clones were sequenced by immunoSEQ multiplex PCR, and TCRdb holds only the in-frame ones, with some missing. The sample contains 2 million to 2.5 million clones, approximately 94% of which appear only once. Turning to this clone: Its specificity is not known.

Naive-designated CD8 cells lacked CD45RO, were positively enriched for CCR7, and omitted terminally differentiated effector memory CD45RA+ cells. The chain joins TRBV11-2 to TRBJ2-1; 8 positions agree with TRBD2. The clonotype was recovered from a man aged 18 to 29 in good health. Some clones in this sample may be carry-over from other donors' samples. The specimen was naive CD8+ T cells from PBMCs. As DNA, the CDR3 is TGTGCCAGCAGCTCCCCGGCGGGAGGTACTCATGAGCAGTTCTTC. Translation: CASSSPAGGTHEQFF.